This TCR beta chain was found in a study of a mutant IDH1 vaccine in newly diagnosed glioma. Overall study context: With temozolomide cycles, or 4-6 weeks after radiotherapy alone, vaccination was started. The earlier regimen, radiotherapy, temozolomide, or both, was most often both.

With respect to this clone: Its target is not known.

CDR3 length: 17 amino acids. The V segment lost 5 bases and the J segment 0 bases; nucleotides outside the gene matches: 11. CDR1 and CDR2 from the germline V gene are SGHVS and FNYEAQ. Sample time point: week 35, safety follow-up. In the vaccine, a single dose held 300 ug of the mutant IDH1 20-mer peptide, along with topical imiquimod. Only in-frame clones appear in the TCRdb table, and some are missing; sequencing was by immunoSEQ multiplex PCR. Here the sample spans 45,000 or so clones, 88% being singletons. The receptor was derived from a woman between 35 and 50 years old with glioma. The genes are TRBV7-6 and TRBJ2-3; TRBD2 aligns across 7 bases. This sample comprised PBMCs, obtained from a glioma patient whose treatment included an IDH1 peptide vaccine. CDR3 DNA: TGTGCCAGCAGCGCAGACCCGACTAGCTCAAGCACAGATACGCAGTATTTT. Translating gives CASSADPTSSSTDTQYF.